The 15 T cell receptor beta chains below were found in one sample sequenced in a study of shared clonotypes between healthy human individuals. Profiled with immunoSEQ multiplex PCR; TCRdb holds only in-frame clones, not every one. The data hold some 2,000,000 clones, with 90% to 97% observed a single time. Sequencing was carried out using naive CD4+ T cells sorted from blood. The subset is: CD45RA+ positively selected. Receptors were obtained from a man aged 18 to 29 in good health.

The chain is built from TRBV7-8 and TRBJ2-1; 11 bases are shared with TRBD2. The V gene's germline CDR1 is SGHVS and CDR2 FQNEAQ. The CDR3 length is 18 residues. V was pared by 1 base and J by 2 bases, with 7 bases of the junction left unmatched. DNA of the CDR3: TGTGCCAGCAGCTTAGTAGCGGGAGGGCAAACCCCCTACAATGAGCAGTTCTTC. This gives the protein CASSLVAGGQTPYNEQFF.

This clone has only a few counts. The CDR3 sequence is CAWSPGRKNTEAFF. The CDR3, as DNA: TGTGCCTGGAGTCCGGGACGGAAGAACACTGAAGCTTTCTTT. This chain connects TRBV30 to TRBJ1-1, with D possibly being TRBD1 (5 bases). The CDR3 runs to 14 residues. Germline V gives CDR1 GTSNPN, CDR2 SVGIG (reference sequence). Trimming cost V 2 bases and J 1 base, with 11 bases left between them.

The CDR3 spells CASTGTVTQYF. CDR3 DNA sequence: TGTGCCAGCACCGGGACCGTGACCCAGTACTTC. The rearrangement uses TRBV7-8 and TRBJ2-5; either TRBD1 or TRBD2 may fit D (5 bases each). Deletions cut 7 bases from V and 7 bases from J, with 10 bases between. CDR1 and CDR2 from the germline V gene are SGHVS and FQNEAQ. CDR3 length: 11 residues.

J is TRBJ1-4 and V is TRBV2; D ambiguous. The CDR3 has 15 amino acids. Trimming took 0 bases from V and 8 from J, leaving 13 bases between them. Germline V gene data show CDR1 as SNHLY and CDR2 as FYNNEI. In DNA form, the CDR3 reads TGTGCCAGCAGTGAAGCAGGGTTAGTCGGCGAAAAACTGTTTTTT. Translated, it gives CASSEAGLVGEKLFF.

The chain has TRBV10-2 and TRBJ2-2; unclear D gene. Germline CDR1 and CDR2: WSHSY and SAAADI. CDR3 size: 15 residues. The germline V and J ends were trimmed by 8 bases and 4 bases, with 17 bases remaining between them. The CDR3 nucleotides read TGCGCCAGCGGCTCGTGGGTGATTCGCACCGGGGAGCTGTTTTTT. Translated, it gives CASGSWVIRTGELFF.

V gene TRBV18 combines with J gene TRBJ2-1; 10 bases fit TRBD2. J gave up 0 bases and V 4 bases, and 12 bases lay outside the gene matches. CDR1 is KGHSH and CDR2 is LQKENI in the germline V gene. CDR3 length: 19 amino acids. CDR3 nucleotide sequence: TGTGCCAGCTCACGGTTAGTCCTAGCGGGGGATAGCTCCTACAATGAGCAGTTCTTC. Amino acids: CASSRLVLAGDSSYNEQFF. Full variable domain (rest looked up from reference TRBV18 and TRBJ2-1): NAGVMQNPRHLVRRRGQEARLRCSPMKGHSHVYWYRQLPEEGLKFMVYLQKENIIDESGMPKERFSAEFPKEGPSILRIQQVVRGDSAAYFCASSRLVLAGDSSYNEQFFGPGTRLTVL.

V and J are TRBV6-5 and TRBJ2-5, with 7 positions matching TRBD1. The CDR3 sequence is 14 residues long. Losses at the gene ends were 4 bases for V and 4 bases for J; bases not matched to a gene: 6. The germline V gene has CDR1 MNHEY and CDR2 SVGAGI. The CDR3 DNA reads as TGTGCCAGCAGTTCCAAGGACAGGAGAGAGACCCAGTACTTC. Its protein is CASSSKDRRETQYF.

This chain's CDR3 is CASSSQGPGNTIYF. CDR3 nucleotides: TGTGCCAGCAGTTCTCAGGGCCCCGGAAACACCATATATTTT. The chain combines TRBV28 with TRBJ1-3; tentatively, D is TRBD1 (5 bases). CDR3 size: 14 residues. The germline gives CDR1 MDHEN, CDR2 SYDVKM. V gave up 4 bases and J gave up 4 bases, with 11 bases separating them.

This sequence joins TRBV19 and TRBJ2-7, with D possibly being TRBD2 (6 bases). This CDR3 contains 13 residues. Germline loops: CDR1 LNHDA, CDR2 SQIVND (reference sequence). The V end was cut by 5 bases, the J end by 3 bases, with 11 bases between. CDR3 in DNA: TGTGCCAGTAGTCGCGGGGAGTTCTACGAGCAGTACTTC. Translating gives CASSRGEFYEQYF.

CDR3 DNA: TGTGCCAGCAGGGCTGCCTCCTATGGCTACACCTTC. This codes for CASRAASYGYTF. This chain connects TRBV6-5 to TRBJ1-2, with no clear D. The germline gives CDR1 MNHEY, CDR2 SVGAGI. The CDR3 totals 12 residues. Trimming removed 6 bases at V and 4 bases at J, with 9 bases between.

The chain links TRBV2 to TRBJ1-4, with no clear D. This CDR3 region has 13 residues. Germline-derived CDR1 and CDR2 are SNHLY and FYNNEI. V was shortened by 4 bases and J by 4 bases, with 7 bases between the two germline ends. This CDR3 is CASSATGNEKLFF. The CDR3 nucleotides are TGTGCCAGCAGTGCGACGGGTAATGAAAAACTGTTTTTT. The variable domain in full, with the rest retrieved from reference TRBV2 and TRBJ1-4, is EPEVTQTPSHQVTQMGQEVILRCVPISNHLYFYWYRQILGQKVEFLVSFYNNEISEKSEIFDDQFSVERPDGSNFTLKIRSTKLEDSAMYFCASSATGNEKLFFGSGTQLSVL.

This chain connects TRBV7-2 to TRBJ1-2, with D possibly TRBD1 on 5 matching bases. Germline CDR1 is SGHTA and CDR2 is FQGNSA. The length of the CDR3 is 15 residues. V gave up 6 bases and J gave up 3 bases, with 17 bases separating them. CDR3: CASRDGEGLYYGYTF. The CDR3 coding sequence is TGTGCCAGCAGGGACGGGGAGGGGTTATACTATGGCTACACCTTC. Drawing the rest from reference TRBV7-2 and TRBJ1-2, the complete variable domain is GAGVSQSPSNKVTEKGKDVELRCDPISGHTALYWYRQSLGQGLEFLIYFQGNSAPDKSGLPSDRFSAERTGGSVSTLTIQRTQQEDSAVYLCASRDGEGLYYGYTFGSGTRLTVV.

The chain employs TRBV27 and TRBJ2-5, with TRBD1 identical over 7 bases. The germline CDR1 and CDR2 sequences are MNHEY and SMNVEV (reference sequence). This CDR3 has 13 amino acids. V lost 3 bases to trimming and J lost 6 bases; unmatched junction nucleotides: 4. The CDR3 DNA is TGTGCCAGCAGTTTCCCAGGGGGACAGACCCAGTACTTC. It specifies CASSFPGGQTQYF.

J is TRBJ1-2 and V is TRBV5-6; D remains ambiguous. The V end lost 3 bases, the J end lost 0 bases, and 9 bases lay between the germline ends. The germline V gene has CDR1 SGHDT and CDR2 YYEEEE. The CDR3 has 14 amino acids. Here the CDR3 DNA reads TGTGCCAGCAGCTCGGACCTAGCTAACTATGGCTACACCTTC. This encodes CASSSDLANYGYTF.

This chain uses TRBV5-4 with TRBJ2-5, with 7 nucleotides matching TRBD2. CDR1 and CDR2 from the germline V gene are SGHNT and YYREEE (reference sequence). J gave up 1 base and V 4 bases, and 7 bases lay outside the gene matches. The CDR3 length is 15 residues. CDR3 in amino acids: CASSRSASGQETQYF. CDR3 DNA sequence: TGTGCCAGCAGCCGGTCGGCTAGCGGCCAAGAGACCCAGTACTTC.